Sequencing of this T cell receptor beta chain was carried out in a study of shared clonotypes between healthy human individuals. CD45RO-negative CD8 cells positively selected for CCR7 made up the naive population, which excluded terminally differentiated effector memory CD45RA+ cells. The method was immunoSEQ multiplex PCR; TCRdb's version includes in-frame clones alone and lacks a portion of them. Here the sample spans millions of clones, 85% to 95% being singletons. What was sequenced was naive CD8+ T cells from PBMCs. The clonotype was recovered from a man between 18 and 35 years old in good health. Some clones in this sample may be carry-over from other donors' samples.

The DNA for the CDR3 is TGTGCCAGTAGTATTAAATGGGCAGGGCAGAGCTATGGCTACACCTTC. The encoded protein is CASSIKWAGQSYGYTF. The genes are TRBV19 and TRBJ1-2; TRBD1 might be the D (5 bases). V lost 3 bases and J 4 bases, leaving 18 bases between the germline ends. Germline V gives CDR1 LNHDA, CDR2 SQIVND (reference sequence). The CDR3 contains 16 residues.